This T cell receptor beta chain was found in a study of blood T cells in healthy people across ages. Then a second PCR, running roughly 7 to 11 cycles, was carried out with a sample-barcoded 5' primer and a J-beta primer mix. TCRdb re-called the 5' RACE reads through MiXCR, storing one row per CDR3 protein. The table includes around 1,600,000 distinct CDR3 sequences, roughly 43% detected once. The CDR3 has 16 residues. Germline V gives CDR1 MNHEY, CDR2 SMNVEV (reference sequence). Trimming cost V 5 bases and J 7 bases, with 24 bases left between them. Regarding this clonotype: Being one base from a much bigger clone, this may be a read error.

This sequence joins TRBV27 and TRBJ2-7; a weak D match, TRBD1 (7 bases). This TCR was sampled from a woman aged 18-29 years in good health. Sequenced sample: blood. The CDR3 DNA follows: TGTGCCAGCAGTAACGTGGTGGCAGGGGGGCACAATGAGCAGTACTTC. It translates to CASSNVVAGGHNEQYF.